This T cell receptor (beta chain) was sequenced for a study of shared clonotypes between healthy human individuals (dated by TCRdb to the early 2020s). Background for the entire study: The cohort comprised a couple of women and a few men aged 18 to 49 years. Per donor, three plates each were used for CD4 naive and CD4 memory, two for CD8 naive, and one for CD8 memory. Blood TCR repertoires of a handful of healthy adults were deeply sequenced to estimate repertoire size and the extent of clonotype sharing between individuals. Libraries were prepared and TCR repertoires were sequenced by different laboratories using diverse techniques, in order to increase sequencing depth and limit assay-specific biases. Per donor, leukapheresis produced somewhere between about 0.9 and 9.5 billion PBMCs. Results the study describes overall, beyond this receptor: Larger estimated clonotype richness was generally found for naive subsets than for memory subsets. Pairwise subsampling led to the expectation that sequencing depth would affect the degree of clonotype sharing among donors. Rarefaction of sorted-subset datasets indicated incomplete sequencing despite the large sequencing depth. Higher generation probabilities were observed for clonotypes shared by all four sorted-subset donors than for non-shared clonotypes. Across a handful of donors, about 4.5% of naive CD4, approximately 4% of naive CD8, roughly 2.3% of memory CD4, and 0.4% of memory CD8 clonotypes were shared. Because the study included a small number of donors, the genetic and exposure-history diversity represented was limited. Sampling was restricted to blood, and TCR repertoires in tissues likely differ from the TCR repertoires found in blood.

The donors were healthy, HIV-negative adults who had no recently reported acute infections or vaccinations. Only Caucasian adults living in Nashville, Tennessee, USA were represented among the donors. CD4+ T cells were enriched by magnetic negative selection; naive cells were then positively selected on CD45RA, and the negative fraction formed the memory subset. After blood collection by leukapheresis, PBMCs were isolated using Ficoll-Histopaque density gradient centrifugation and then cryopreserved in the vapor phase of liquid nitrogen. Analytical flow cytometry was used to check the purity and quantity of each magnetically sorted T cell population. From each sorted fraction, genomic DNA was isolated and quantified by UV absorbance on a Nanodrop 2000c. About this clone itself: Its antigen has not been determined. One base away there is no much larger clone; base qualities are not given.

Using the deep immunoSEQ assay, multiplex PCR amplified TCR CDR3 regions from genomic DNA. Extracted genomic DNA from each cell subset was distributed evenly across all wells of several immunoSEQ 96-well plates, and each plate was treated as a replicate. For sorted subsets, about 200 ng genomic DNA, equal to approximately 30,000 T cell genomes, was loaded into each replicate PCR. The purified libraries were quantified using a Qubit 3.0 fluorometer, sized with a Bioanalyzer 2100, and then quantified again using the KAPA Library Quantification kit. A separate single-read 150-cycle Illumina NextSeq 550 flow cell was used to sequence each immunoSEQ 96-well plate. As for how the authors treated the data: The immunoSEQ output contained only junctional sequences without quality scores, so filtering could not match that applied to full-length reads. To assign V/J genes and CDR3, sequences were annotated against IMGT germline references using PyIR, a Python wrapper for IgBLAST v1.9. Reads were removed for weak V/J assignments (E-value above 1e-6), missing CDR3, stop codons, out-of-frame junctions, or ambiguous translated residues. V3J clonotypes were defined as sequences sharing an identical inferred V gene, J gene, and CDR3 amino acid sequence. Percentage overlap between repertoires was calculated by dividing the number of shared unique clonotypes by the size of the smaller repertoire. Three approaches were used to assess repertoire richness: RTK rarefaction, the Chao1 estimator, and Recon v2.1 estimates of unobserved clonotypes. For all TCRbeta clonotypes obtained by the gDNA method from a few donors, generation probabilities were computed with OLGA. TCRdb carries this immuneACCESS record with in-frame sequences only. Its versions omit some clonotypes, under half of them owing to an unresolved V gene in the studies checked, with the rest unexplained. The DNA gave D and trimming, while V, J and clone size come from that table. For this sample there are 2 million to 3 million clones; approximately 94% appear just once. The ten largest clonotypes hold roughly 0.36% of the sample.

CDR1 and CDR2 are read off the germline V gene (reference sequence) as LNHNV and YYDKDF. Trimming leaves V shorter by 5 bases and J shorter by 7 bases, with the junction holding 10 bases beyond the gene matches. The CDR3 goes from the cysteine to the phenylalanine over 14 residues. Just CDR3 DNA is preserved here, 42 bases in frame from base 1. Sequences were obtained from naive CD4+ T cells from PBMCs. In light of the paper, this sample's cell subset or site label describes: CD45RA+ positively selected. The V gene is TRBV15 and the J gene is TRBJ2-5, with 7 junctional bases fitting TRBD1. The receptor was derived from a man aged 18 to 29 in good health. Some clones in this sample may be carry-over from other donors' samples. This receptor carries the CDR3 CATSRTGQSWTQYF. The DNA sequence is as follows: TGTGCCACCAGCCGGACAGGACAAAGTTGGACCCAGTACTTC. Extended through the reference TRBV15 and TRBJ2-5 proteins, this CDR3 yields the full variable domain: DAMVIQNPRYQVTQFGKPVTLSCSQTLNHNVMYWYQQKSSQAPKLLFHYYDKDFNNEADTPDNFQSRRPNTSFCFLDIRSPGLGDTAMYLCATSRTGQSWTQYFGPGTRLLVL.